This T cell receptor (beta chain) comes out of a study of shared clonotypes between healthy human individuals (dated by TCRdb to 2020 to 2022). About the full investigation: A couple of women and a few men aged 18 to 49 years were included in the cohort. Per donor, leukapheresis produced somewhere between about 0.8 and 9 billion PBMCs. To estimate repertoire size and how much clonotypes are shared between individuals, the study performed deep sequencing of blood TCR repertoires from a handful of healthy adults. Different laboratories and diverse techniques were used to prepare libraries and sequence TCR repertoires, to increase sequencing depth and limit assay-specific biases. The full study reports these points: Pairwise subsampling indicated that sequencing depth was expected to affect the degree of clonotype sharing among donors. Because the study included a small number of donors, the genetic and exposure-history diversity represented was limited. Sampling was limited to blood, and TCR repertoires in tissue likely differ from TCR repertoires in blood.

In regard to this clone: The antigen it recognizes is unknown. No base quality values were provided; no much bigger clone lies one nucleotide off.

The donors were healthy, HIV-negative adults with no recently reported acute infections or vaccinations. All donors were Caucasian adults living in Nashville, Tennessee, USA. For unsorted samples, about 90 million PBMCs were counted and genomic DNA was extracted with the QIAamp DNA Blood Mini kit. Blood was obtained by leukapheresis, after which PBMCs were separated by Ficoll-Histopaque density gradient centrifugation and cryopreserved in liquid nitrogen vapor phase. The germline V end is reduced by 0 bases and the J end by 0 bases; junction bases left unmatched: 8. Spanning cysteine to phenylalanine, the CDR3 consists of 18 amino acids. The read is trimmed to its CDR3 DNA, 54 bases read in frame from base 1. The germline V gene gives CDR1 as SGDLS and CDR2 as YYNGEE. Using the deep immunoSEQ assay, TCR CDR3 regions were amplified from genomic DNA by multiplex PCR. For each cell subset, the extracted genomic DNA was distributed evenly across all wells of several immunoSEQ 96-well plates, and each plate served as one replicate. For unsorted PBMC, around 330 ng genomic DNA, equal to 30,000 or so T cell genomes, was loaded into each replicate PCR. Ten immunoSEQ deep assay plates were used to sequence unsorted PBMC genomic DNA. Purified libraries were quantified with a Qubit 3.0 fluorometer, sized on a Bioanalyzer 2100, and re-quantified with the KAPA Library Quantification kit. Each immunoSEQ 96-well plate was sequenced on its own single-read 150-cycle Illumina NextSeq 550 flow cell. Processing in the source paper ran as follows. Because only junctional sequences without quality scores were contained in the immunoSEQ output, filtering matching that applied to full-length reads could not be performed. To assign V/J genes and CDR3, sequences were annotated using PyIR, a Python wrapper for IgBLAST v1.9, with IMGT germline references. Reads were filtered out if the reads had weak V/J assignments (E-value above 1e-6), no CDR3, stop codons, out-of-frame junctions, or ambiguous translated residues. A V3J clonotype was defined by an identical inferred V gene, J gene, and CDR3 amino acid sequence. Percentage overlap between repertoires was computed as shared unique clonotypes divided by the size of the smaller repertoire. Richness of each repertoire was evaluated using RTK rarefaction, the Chao1 estimator, and Recon v2.1 estimates of unobserved clonotypes. Not all clones reach the TCRdb copy of this immuneACCESS table, which keeps in-frame sequences only. Checked studies attribute under half of the gap to unresolved V genes and leave the rest unexplained. The V and J calls and clone size are taken from that table; D and trimming were inferred from the DNA. In this sample the table shows 400,000 to 500,000 clones, 70% to 80% of which occur a single time. Of the sample, about 12% is held by the ten largest clones.

The chain couples TRBV9 to TRBJ1-3; TRBD1 lines up with 8 middle nucleotides. The clonotype was recovered from a woman aged 40-49 years in good health. Some clones in this sample may be carry-over from other donors' samples. The sample was PBMCs. CDR3 sequence: CASSVVADRGSSGNTIYF. The DNA sequence is as follows: TGTGCCAGCAGCGTAGTAGCAGACAGGGGATCCTCTGGAAACACCATATATTTT.